Sequencing of this T cell receptor beta chain was carried out in a study of T cells expressing NK-cell markers. Findings of the study overall: Evidence did not settle whether expanded NKG2C+ T cell clones targeted HCMV.

TCRdb reprocessed the 5' RACE reads, keeping one entry per CDR3 protein, no DNA. This repertoire includes 5,500 to 7,500 distinct CDR3 sequences. This CDR3 comprises 14 residues. CDR1 is MRHNA, CDR2 SNTAGT, per germline. Regarding this clonotype: Its antigen is not identified.

The source of this sequence is a man aged 18-70 years in good health. The V call is TRBV6-4, the J call TRBJ2-1; there is no DNA to check the TCRdb D call of TRBD1. Sequenced material: blood T cells: a sorted CD56 or NKG2C T cell subset, CD4+ or CD8+ T cells, or bulk PBMC T cells (not recorded which). CDR3 protein: CASSEGADLQPEFF.